This TCR beta chain was sequenced for a study of breast tumors, draining lymph nodes, adjacent tissues. General study findings and limits: Data only fit, rather than demonstrated, lymph node origin of most tumor T cells. The data were judged consistent with most tumor T cells coming from lymph node and expanding in tumor.

Breast cancer patients provided tissue from their axillary draining lymph nodes. Notes on this clonotype: Its target is not known. The DNA is omitted, as the CDR3 cannot be located on it reliably, and the CDR3 follows TCRdb's listing.

The CDR3 totals 14 residues, both ends included. The V gene's germline CDR1 is SGDLS and CDR2 YYNGEE. TCRdb called the multiplex PCR reads again in MiXCR, with one record for every CDR3 protein. The sample yields about 170,000 distinct CDR3 sequences, 25% to 40% seen once. The genes are TRBV9 and TRBJ2-7; the D segment call TRBD2 is taken from the table without a DNA check. Sequencing was done on a sample of axillary lymph node tissue. This TCR was recovered from a female donor with breast cancer. Some clones in this sample may be carry-over from other donors' samples. Here the CDR3 reads CASSGAGGVGDGSF.